This T cell receptor beta chain derives from a study of PD-L1 blockade in urothelial cancer. Time point defined: pretreatment peripheral blood. Here immunoSEQ multiplex PCR was the method, and the copy in TCRdb shows in-frame clones only, minus some. Of under 80,000 clones in the sample, 81% are singletons; the top ten hold more than 5%. Germline assignment: CDR1 MNHNS and CDR2 SASEGT. V was cut by 4 bases and J by 0 bases, with 6 bases left in between. The CDR3 covers 13 residues. The material was PBMCs, obtained around atezolizumab (anti-PD-L1) treatment. This sequence joins TRBV6-1 and TRBJ1-1, with no clear D. The TCR originated in a man aged 65 to 79 with urothelial cancer. This chain's CDR3 is CASSATLNTEAFF. CDR3 sequence (DNA): TGTGCCAGCAGTGCCACATTGAACACTGAAGCTTTCTTT.